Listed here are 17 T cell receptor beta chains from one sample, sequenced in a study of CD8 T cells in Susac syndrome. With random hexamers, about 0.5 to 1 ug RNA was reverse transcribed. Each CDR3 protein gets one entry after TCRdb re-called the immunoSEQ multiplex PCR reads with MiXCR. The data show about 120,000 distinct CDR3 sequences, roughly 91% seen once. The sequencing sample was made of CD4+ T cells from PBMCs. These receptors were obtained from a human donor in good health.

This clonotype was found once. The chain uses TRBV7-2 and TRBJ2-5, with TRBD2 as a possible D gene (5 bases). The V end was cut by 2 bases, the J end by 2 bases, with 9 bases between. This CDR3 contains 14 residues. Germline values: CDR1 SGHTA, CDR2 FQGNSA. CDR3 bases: TGTGCCAGCAGCTTAATAGCGCTACAAGAGACCCAGTACTTC. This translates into CASSLIALQETQYF.

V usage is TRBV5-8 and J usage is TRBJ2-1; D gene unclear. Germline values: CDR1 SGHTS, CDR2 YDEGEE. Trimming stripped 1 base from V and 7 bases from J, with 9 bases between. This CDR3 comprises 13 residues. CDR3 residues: CASSLRASNEQFF. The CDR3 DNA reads TGTGCCAGCAGCTTGAGAGCTTCAAATGAGCAGTTCTTC.

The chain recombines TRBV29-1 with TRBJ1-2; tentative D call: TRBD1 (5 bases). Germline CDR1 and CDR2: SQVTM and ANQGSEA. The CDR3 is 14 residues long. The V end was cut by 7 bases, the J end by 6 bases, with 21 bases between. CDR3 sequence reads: CSGYGGRVEDGYTF. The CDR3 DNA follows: TGCAGCGGATACGGGGGTCGGGTTGAAGATGGCTACACCTTC.

CDR3 protein: CAWTVGGLEQYF. The CDR3 DNA sequence: TGTGCCTGGACTGTTGGCGGGCTCGAGCAGTACTTC. The chain uses TRBV30 and TRBJ2-7; possible D gene TRBD2, 5 bases. Trimming took off 4 bases at V and 6 bases at J, with 13 bases between the two ends. The CDR3 is made up of 12 amino acids. Germline values: CDR1 GTSNPN, CDR2 SVGIG (reference sequence).

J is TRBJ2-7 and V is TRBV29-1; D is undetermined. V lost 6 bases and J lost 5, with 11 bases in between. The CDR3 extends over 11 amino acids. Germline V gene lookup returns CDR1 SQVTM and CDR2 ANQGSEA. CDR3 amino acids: CSVGPPHEQYF. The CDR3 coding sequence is TGCAGCGTCGGGCCCCCGCACGAGCAGTACTTC.

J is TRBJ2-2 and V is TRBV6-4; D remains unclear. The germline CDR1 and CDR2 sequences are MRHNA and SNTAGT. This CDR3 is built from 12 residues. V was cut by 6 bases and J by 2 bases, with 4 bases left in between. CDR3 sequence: CASRDNTGELFF. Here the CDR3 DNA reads TGTGCCAGCAGGGATAACACCGGGGAGCTGTTTTTT.

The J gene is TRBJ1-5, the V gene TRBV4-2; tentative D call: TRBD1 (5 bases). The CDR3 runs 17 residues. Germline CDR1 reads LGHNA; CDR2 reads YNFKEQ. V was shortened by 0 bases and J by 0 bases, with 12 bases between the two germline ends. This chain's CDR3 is CASSQDPGPISNQPQHF. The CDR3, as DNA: TGTGCCAGCAGCCAAGACCCAGGGCCCATTAGCAATCAGCCCCAGCATTTT.

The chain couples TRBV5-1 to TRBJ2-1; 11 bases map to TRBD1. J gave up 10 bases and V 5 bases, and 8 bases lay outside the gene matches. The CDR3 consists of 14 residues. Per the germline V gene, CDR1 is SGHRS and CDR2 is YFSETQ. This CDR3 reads CASSGDRGKREQFF. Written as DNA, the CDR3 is TGCGCCAGCAGTGGGGACAGGGGGAAACGGGAGCAGTTCTTC.

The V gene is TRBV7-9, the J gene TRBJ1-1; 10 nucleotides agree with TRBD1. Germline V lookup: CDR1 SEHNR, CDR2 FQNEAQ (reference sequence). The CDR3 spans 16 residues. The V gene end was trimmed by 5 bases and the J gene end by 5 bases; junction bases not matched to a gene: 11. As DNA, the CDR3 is TGTGCCAGCAGCACTCGGACAGGGGGGAATGAGACTGAAGCTTTCTTT. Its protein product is CASSTRTGGNETEAFF. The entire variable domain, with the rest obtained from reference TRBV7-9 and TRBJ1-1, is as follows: DTGVSQNPRHKITKRGQNVTFRCDPISEHNRLYWYRQTLGQGPEFLTYFQNEAQLEKSRLLSDRFSAERPKGSFSTLEIQRTEQGDSAMYLCASSTRTGGNETEAFFGQGTRLTVV.

The CDR3 loop reads CASSQGHSEQFF. For the CDR3, the DNA is TGCGCCAGCAGCCAAGGTCACTCAGAGCAGTTCTTC. The chain is built from TRBV4-3 and TRBJ2-1; D call uncertain. CDR3 length: 12 residues. The germline CDR1 and CDR2 sequences are LGHNA and YSLEER. V lost 1 base to trimming and J lost 10 bases, with 8 bases between them.

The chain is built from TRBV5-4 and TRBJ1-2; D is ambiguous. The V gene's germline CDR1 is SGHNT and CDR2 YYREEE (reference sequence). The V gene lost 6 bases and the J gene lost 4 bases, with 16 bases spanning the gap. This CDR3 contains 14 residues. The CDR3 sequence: CASTFSRGAYGYTF. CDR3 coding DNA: TGTGCCAGCACCTTTAGTCGGGGTGCCTATGGCTACACCTTC.

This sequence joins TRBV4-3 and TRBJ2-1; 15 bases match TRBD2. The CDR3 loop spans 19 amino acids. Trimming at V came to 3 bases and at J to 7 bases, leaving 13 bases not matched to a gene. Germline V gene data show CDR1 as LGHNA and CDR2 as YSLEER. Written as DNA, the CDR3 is TGCGCCAGCAGCCAGGCCGGGACTAGCGGGAGGCCCCTCTTAAATGAGCAGTTCTTC. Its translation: CASSQAGTSGRPLLNEQFF.

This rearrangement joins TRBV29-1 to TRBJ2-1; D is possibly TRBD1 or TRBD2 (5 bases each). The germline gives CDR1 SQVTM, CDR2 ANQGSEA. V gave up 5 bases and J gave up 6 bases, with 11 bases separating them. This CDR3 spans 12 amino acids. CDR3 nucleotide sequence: TGCAGCGTTCCCTGGGGGATCAATGAGCAGTTCTTC. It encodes CSVPWGINEQFF.

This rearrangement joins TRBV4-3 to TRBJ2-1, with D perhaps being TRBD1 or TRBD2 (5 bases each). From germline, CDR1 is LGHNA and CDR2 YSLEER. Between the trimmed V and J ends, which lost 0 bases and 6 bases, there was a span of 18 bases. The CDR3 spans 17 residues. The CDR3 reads CASSQDLIGAPSNEQFF. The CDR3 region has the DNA TGCGCCAGCAGCCAAGATTTAATCGGGGCTCCGAGCAATGAGCAGTTCTTC.

Here the CDR3 reads CASSPDSNEQYF. The CDR3 bases are TGTGCCAGCAGTCCTGACAGTAACGAGCAGTACTTC. The chain couples TRBV6-5 to TRBJ2-7, with D possibly being TRBD1 (5 bases). This CDR3 contains 12 residues. Germline assignment: CDR1 MNHEY and CDR2 SVGAGI. V lost 5 bases, J lost 5 bases, and 10 bases lay in between.

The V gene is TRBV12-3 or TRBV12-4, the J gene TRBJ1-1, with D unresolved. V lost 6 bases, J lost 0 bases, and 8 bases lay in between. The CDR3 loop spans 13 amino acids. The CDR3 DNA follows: TGTGCCAGCAGGCGGCGGATGAACACTGAAGCTTTCTTT. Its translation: CASRRRMNTEAFF.

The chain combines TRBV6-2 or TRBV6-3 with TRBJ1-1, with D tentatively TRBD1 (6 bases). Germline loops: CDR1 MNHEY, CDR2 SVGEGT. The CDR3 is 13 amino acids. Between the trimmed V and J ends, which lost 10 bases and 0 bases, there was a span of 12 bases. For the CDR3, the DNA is TGTGCCACCCAAAGGGGGATGAACACTGAAGCTTTCTTT. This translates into CATQRGMNTEAFF.